Below are 4 T cell receptor beta chains sequenced from a single sample in a study of T-cell reconstitution after alpha-beta-depleted transplantation in children. Researchers prepared the TCRbeta library using unique molecular identifiers, the study reports. TCRdb re-called the PCR reads with MiXCR, one entry per CDR3 protein. Among 800,000 to 1,000,000 distinct CDR3 sequences, about 29% were seen once, and the ten largest hold roughly 30%. Sequencing used PBMCs, mostly from graft donor cells, obtained 360 days after TCRalphabeta/CD19-depleted stem cell transplant. These receptors were taken from a boy younger than two who had a stem cell transplant for SCID, so the T cells may come from the graft donor.

The J gene is TRBJ2-1, the V gene TRBV18, with D possibly being TRBD2 (5 bases). Trimming stripped 3 bases from V and 7 bases from J, with 10 bases between. From germline, CDR1 is KGHSH and CDR2 LQKENI. There are 13 residues in the CDR3. The CDR3 nucleotides are TGTGCCAGCTCACCGGAGGTGATTAATGAGCAGTTCTTC. Its translation: CASSPEVINEQFF.

The rearrangement joins TRBV12-3 or TRBV12-4 to TRBJ2-1; D is possibly TRBD2 (6 bases). This CDR3 is built from 11 residues. Between the trimmed V and J ends, which lost 8 bases and 8 bases, there was a span of 10 bases. The CDR3 reads CASLGLDEQFF. The CDR3 DNA sequence: TGTGCCAGCTTGGGACTGGATGAGCAGTTCTTC.

The J gene is TRBJ2-7, the V gene TRBV19; D uncertain. V dropped 4 bases and J dropped 3 bases, with 13 bases sitting between them. The CDR3 runs 14 residues. CDR1 and CDR2 (germline): LNHDA, SQIVND (reference sequence). CDR3 bases: TGTGCCAGTAGTACGCTACAGAAGAACTACGAGCAGTACTTC. As protein: CASSTLQKNYEQYF.

This clonotype was picked up one time. This chain links TRBV10-2 with TRBJ1-1; 12 bases fit TRBD1. The CDR3 spans 17 residues. The J segment lost 3 bases and the V segment lost 2 bases, leaving 7 bases of the junction unmatched. Germline values: CDR1 WSHSY, CDR2 SAAADI. CDR3 residues: CASSEGGTGGMDTEAFF. The CDR3 nucleotides are TGCGCCAGCAGTGAGGGGGGGACAGGGGGCATGGACACTGAAGCTTTCTTT.